The entry that follows covers one T cell receptor (beta chain) sequence. Sequencing of TCR beta was performed on blood CD8+ and CD4+ T cells. Controls were drawn from healthy donors and were matched for age and sex. The authors negatively isolated CD8+ and CD4+ T cells and FACS-enriched TEMRA cells. These data are taken from a study of CD8 T cells in Susac syndrome. RNA amounts of about 0.45 to 1 ug underwent reverse transcription with random hexamers. Amplification of TCR beta CDR3 by immunoSEQ multiplex PCR spanned 54 Vbeta and 13 Jbeta. TCRdb analysed the immunoSEQ multiplex PCR reads with MiXCR anew, one entry per CDR3 protein. The sample records about 200,000 distinct CDR3 sequences, about 93% being singletons. The material sequenced was CD4+ T cells from PBMCs. The receptor's source is a human donor in good health.

CDR3: CASSSMSGVGGYTF. The CDR3 DNA sequence: TGTGCCAGCAGCTCGATGTCCGGGGTCGGCGGCTACACCTTC. V and J are TRBV7-3 and TRBJ1-2; D not resolved. Trimming removed 4 bases at V and 8 bases at J, with 17 bases between. The CDR3 has 14 amino acids. Germline-derived CDR1 and CDR2 are SGHTA and FQGTGA.